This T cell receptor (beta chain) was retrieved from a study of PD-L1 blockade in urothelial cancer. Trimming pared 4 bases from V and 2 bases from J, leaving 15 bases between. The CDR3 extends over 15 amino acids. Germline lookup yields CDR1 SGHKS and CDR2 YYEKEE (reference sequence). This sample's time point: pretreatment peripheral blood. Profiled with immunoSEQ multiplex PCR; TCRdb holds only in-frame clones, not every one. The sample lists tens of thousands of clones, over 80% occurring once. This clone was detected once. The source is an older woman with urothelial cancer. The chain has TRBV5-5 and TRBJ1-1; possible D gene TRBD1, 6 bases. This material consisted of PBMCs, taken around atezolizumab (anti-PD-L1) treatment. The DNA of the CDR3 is TGTGCCAGCAGCCCTTGGGGGGGGGCCAACACTGAAGCTTTCTTT. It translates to CASSPWGGANTEAFF.